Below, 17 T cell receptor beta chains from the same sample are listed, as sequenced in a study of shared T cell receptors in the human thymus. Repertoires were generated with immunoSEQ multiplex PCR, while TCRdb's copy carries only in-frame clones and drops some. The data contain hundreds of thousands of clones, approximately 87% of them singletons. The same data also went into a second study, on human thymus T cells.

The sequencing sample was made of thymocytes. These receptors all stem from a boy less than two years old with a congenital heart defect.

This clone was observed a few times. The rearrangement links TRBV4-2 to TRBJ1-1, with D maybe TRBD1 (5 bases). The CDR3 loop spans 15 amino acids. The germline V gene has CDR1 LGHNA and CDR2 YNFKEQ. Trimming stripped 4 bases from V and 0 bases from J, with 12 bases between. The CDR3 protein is CASSPPTAMNTEAFF. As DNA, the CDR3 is TGTGCCAGCAGCCCCCCGACAGCGATGAACACTGAAGCTTTCTTT.

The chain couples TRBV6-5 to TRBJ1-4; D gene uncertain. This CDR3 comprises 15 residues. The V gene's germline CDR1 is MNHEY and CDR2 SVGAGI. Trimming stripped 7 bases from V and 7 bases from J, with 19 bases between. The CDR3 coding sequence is TGTGCCAGCAAACGTAGAGCGGGCGGACCTGAAAAACTGTTTTTT. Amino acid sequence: CASKRRAGGPEKLFF.

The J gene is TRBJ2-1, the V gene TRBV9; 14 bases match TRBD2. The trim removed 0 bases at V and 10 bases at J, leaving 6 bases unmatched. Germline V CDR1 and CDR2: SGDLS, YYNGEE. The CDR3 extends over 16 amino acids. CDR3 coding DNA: TGTGCCAGCAGCGTAGTGGGACTAGCGGGAGTAGAGGAGCAGTTCTTC. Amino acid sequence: CASSVVGLAGVEEQFF.

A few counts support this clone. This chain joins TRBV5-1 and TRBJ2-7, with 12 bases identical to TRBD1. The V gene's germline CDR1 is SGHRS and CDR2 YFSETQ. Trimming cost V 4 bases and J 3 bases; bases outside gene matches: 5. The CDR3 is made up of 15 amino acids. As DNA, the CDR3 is TGCGCCAGCAGCCCTGGGACAGGGGGCTACTACGAGCAGTACTTC. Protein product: CASSPGTGGYYEQYF.

CDR3 sequence reads: CASIKREVLPDTQYF. CDR3 DNA: TGTGCCAGCATTAAGCGGGAAGTTCTGCCAGATACGCAGTATTTT. The chain couples TRBV28 to TRBJ2-3; 7 positions match TRBD2. This CDR3 region has 15 residues. J was trimmed by 4 bases and V by 7 bases; bases with no gene match: 11. Germline CDR1 reads MDHEN; CDR2 reads SYDVKM. Full variable domain (outside the CDR3, taken from reference TRBV28 and TRBJ2-3): DVKVTQSSRYLVKRTGEKVFLECVQDMDHENMFWYRQDPGLGLRLIYFSYDVKMKEKGDIPEGYSVSREKKERFSLILESASTNQTSMYLCASIKREVLPDTQYFGPGTRLTVL.

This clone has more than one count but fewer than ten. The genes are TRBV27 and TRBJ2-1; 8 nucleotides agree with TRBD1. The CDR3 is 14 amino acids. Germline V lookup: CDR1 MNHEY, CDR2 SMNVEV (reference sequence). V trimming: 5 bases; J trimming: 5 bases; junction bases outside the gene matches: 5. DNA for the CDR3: TGTGCCAGCAGTGCCGGACAGGGCGACAATGAGCAGTTCTTC. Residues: CASSAGQGDNEQFF.

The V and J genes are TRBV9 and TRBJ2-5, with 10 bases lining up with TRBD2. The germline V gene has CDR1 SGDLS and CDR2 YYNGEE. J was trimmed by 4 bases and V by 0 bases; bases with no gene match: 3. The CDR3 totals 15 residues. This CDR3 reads CASSVEREGPETQYF. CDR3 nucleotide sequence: TGTGCCAGCAGCGTAGAGCGGGAGGGCCCAGAGACCCAGTACTTC.

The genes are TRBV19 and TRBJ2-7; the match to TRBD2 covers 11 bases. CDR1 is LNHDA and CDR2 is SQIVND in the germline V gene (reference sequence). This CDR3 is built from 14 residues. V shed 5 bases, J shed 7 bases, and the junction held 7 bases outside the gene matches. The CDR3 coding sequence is TGTGCCAGTAGTGGACTAGCGGGTTATCGGGAGCAGTACTTC. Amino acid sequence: CASSGLAGYREQYF. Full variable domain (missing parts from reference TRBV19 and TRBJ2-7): DGGITQSPKYLFRKEGQNVTLSCEQNLNHDAMYWYRQDPGQGLRLIYYSQIVNDFQKGDIAEGYSVSREKKESFPLTVTSAQKNPTAFYLCASSGLAGYREQYFGPGTRLTVT.

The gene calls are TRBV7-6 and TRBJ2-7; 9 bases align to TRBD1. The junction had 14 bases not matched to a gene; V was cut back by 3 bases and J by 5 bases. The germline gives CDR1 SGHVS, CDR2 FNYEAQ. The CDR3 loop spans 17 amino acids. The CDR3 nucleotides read TGTGCCAGCAGCTTCCGACAGGGGGTCAGATTCTACGACGAGCAGTACTTC. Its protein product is CASSFRQGVRFYDEQYF. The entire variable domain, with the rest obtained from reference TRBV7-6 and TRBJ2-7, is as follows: GAGVSQSPRYKVTKRGQDVALRCDPISGHVSLYWYRQALGQGPEFLTYFNYEAQQDKSGLPNDRFSAERPEGSISTLTIQRTEQRDSAMYRCASSFRQGVRFYDEQYFGPGTRLTVT.

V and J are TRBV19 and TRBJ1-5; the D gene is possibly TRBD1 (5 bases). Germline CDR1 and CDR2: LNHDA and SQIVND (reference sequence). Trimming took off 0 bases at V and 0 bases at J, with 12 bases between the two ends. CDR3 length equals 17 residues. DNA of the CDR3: TGTGCCAGTAGTATAGAGCAGGGAACCCCTAGCAATCAGCCCCAGCATTTT. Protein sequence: CASSIEQGTPSNQPQHF.

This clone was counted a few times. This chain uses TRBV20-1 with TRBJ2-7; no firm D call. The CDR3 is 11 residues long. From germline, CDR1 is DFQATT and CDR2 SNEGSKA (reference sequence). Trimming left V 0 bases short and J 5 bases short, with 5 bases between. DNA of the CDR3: TGCAGTGCTAGAGAACTTAACGAGCAGTACTTC. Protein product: CSARELNEQYF.

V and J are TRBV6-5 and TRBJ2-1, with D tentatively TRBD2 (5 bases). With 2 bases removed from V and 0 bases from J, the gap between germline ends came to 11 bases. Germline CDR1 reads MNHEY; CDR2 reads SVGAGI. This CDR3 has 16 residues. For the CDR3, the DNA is TGTGCCAGCAGTTACAGTCGCGGAGGCTCCTACAATGAGCAGTTCTTC. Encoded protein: CASSYSRGGSYNEQFF.

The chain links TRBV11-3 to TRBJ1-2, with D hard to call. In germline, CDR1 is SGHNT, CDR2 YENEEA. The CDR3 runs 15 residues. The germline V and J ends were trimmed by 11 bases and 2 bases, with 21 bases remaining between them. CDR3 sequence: CAPKKMWNGNYGYTF. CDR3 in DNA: TGTGCCCCTAAAAAAATGTGGAACGGGAACTATGGCTACACCTTC.

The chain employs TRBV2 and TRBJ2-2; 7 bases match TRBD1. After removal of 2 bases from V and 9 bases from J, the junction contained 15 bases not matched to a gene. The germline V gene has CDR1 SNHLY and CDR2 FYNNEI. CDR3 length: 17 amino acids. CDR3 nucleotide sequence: TGTGCCAGCAGTGAACTCCGGGACAGACTTGGGACGTGGGAGCTGTTTTTT. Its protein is CASSELRDRLGTWELFF.

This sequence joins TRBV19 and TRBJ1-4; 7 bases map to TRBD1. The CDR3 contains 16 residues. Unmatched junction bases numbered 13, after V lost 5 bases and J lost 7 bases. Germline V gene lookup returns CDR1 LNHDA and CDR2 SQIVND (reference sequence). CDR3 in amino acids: CASSLRGRGVVEKLFF. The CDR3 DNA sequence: TGTGCCAGTAGTTTGAGGGGGCGCGGTGTCGTTGAAAAACTGTTTTTT.

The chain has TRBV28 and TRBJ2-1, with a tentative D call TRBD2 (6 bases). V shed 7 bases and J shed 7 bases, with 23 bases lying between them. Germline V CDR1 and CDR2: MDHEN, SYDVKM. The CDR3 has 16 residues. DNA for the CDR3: TGTGCCAGCACCCCCACCGTGACTAGTCCGTTGAATGAGCAGTTCTTC. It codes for CASTPTVTSPLNEQFF.

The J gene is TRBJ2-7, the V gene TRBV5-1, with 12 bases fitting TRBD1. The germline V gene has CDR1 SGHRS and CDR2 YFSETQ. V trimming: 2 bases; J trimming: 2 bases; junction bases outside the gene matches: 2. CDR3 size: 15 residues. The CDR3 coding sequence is TGCGCCAGCAGCTTCGGGACAGGGGGCGCCTACGAGCAGTACTTC. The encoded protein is CASSFGTGGAYEQYF.